Included here is one T cell receptor beta chain sequence, with context. This sample is drawn from a study of cytotoxic CD8 clonotypes in ibrutinib-treated CLL. The assay was immunoSEQ multiplex PCR, and TCRdb's table has in-frame clones only and misses some. The sample shows around 70,000 clones, about 63% of them seen only once. Trimming removed 0 bases at V and 7 bases at J, with 16 bases between. The CDR3 length is 17 residues. CDR1 is LGHNA, CDR2 YSLEER, per germline. The source of this sequence is a human donor with chronic lymphocytic leukemia. V is TRBV4-3 and J is TRBJ1-6, with unresolved D. The starting material was PBMCs, obtained after 12 months of ibrutinib treatment. In nucleotides, the CDR3 is TGCGCCAGCAGCCAAGAGGTCGAAGCCCGGGAGAATTCACCCCTCCACTTT. Protein sequence: CASSQEVEARENSPLHF.